The rows below give T cell receptor beta chains drawn from one sample of a study of blood T cell repertoires in COVID-19. The repertoire was sequenced with immunoSEQ multiplex PCR; TCRdb's copy has only in-frame clones and lacks some. The table lists more than 100,000 clones, just under 85% of them singletons. The specimen was peripheral blood. Receptors were obtained from a woman aged 50 to 60 with acute or convalescent COVID-19. Both conserved end residues are part of each CDR3. D genes are given only for firm matches. Expanded clones get a size class; other rows say once, few or many, or leave the size out.

size: few; V: TRBV29-1; J: TRBJ1-1; D: .; DNA: TGCAGCGGGCGGCAGGGGTCGAACACTGAAGCTTTCTTT; CDR3: CSGRQGSNTEAFF
size: .; V: TRBV7-9; J: TRBJ1-1; D: .; DNA: TGTGCCGGTGAGCAGGCCCTGCGGAACACTGAAGCTTTCTTT; CDR3: CAGEQALRNTEAFF
size: .; V: TRBV7-2; J: TRBJ2-1; D: .; DNA: TGTGCCAGCAGCTCGGGACTGCCCAACAATGAGCAGTTCTTC; CDR3: CASSSGLPNNEQFF
size: few; V: TRBV27; J: TRBJ1-2; D: TRBD1; DNA: TGTGCCAGCAGTTCCGCTATTCGTCGACAGGGGGATAACTATGGCTACACCTTC; CDR3: CASSSAIRRQGDNYGYTF
size: .; V: TRBV6-5; J: TRBJ1-6; D: .; DNA: TGTGCCAGCAAAGCTACCACCTATAATTCACCCCTCCACTTT; CDR3: CASKATTYNSPLHF
size: once; V: TRBV3-1/TRBV3-2; J: TRBJ1-4; D: .; DNA: TGTGCCAGCAGCCAAGAGTTGAGTTGGCGGATTAATGAAAAACTGTTTTTT; CDR3: CASSQELSWRINEKLFF
size: .; V: TRBV7-3; J: TRBJ2-3; D: TRBD2; DNA: TGTGCCAGCAGCTTAGGCGGGGGGCCGGCAGATACGCAGTATTTT; CDR3: CASSLGGGPADTQYF
size: .; V: TRBV6-1; J: TRBJ1-5; D: TRBD1; DNA: TGTGCCAGCAGTGAAGGGACAGGGGGAAGTAGCAATCAGCCCCAGCATTTT; CDR3: CASSEGTGGSSNQPQHF
size: .; V: TRBV9; J: TRBJ1-2; D: TRBD1; DNA: TGTGCCAGCAGCGTCCAGGACAGGGGGTATGGCTACACCTTC; CDR3: CASSVQDRGYGYTF
size: .; V: TRBV24-1; J: TRBJ2-3; D: .; DNA: TGTGCCACCAGTGATTTGGGCAGTTCTAGCACAGATACGCAGTATTTT; CDR3: CATSDLGSSSTDTQYF
size: .; V: TRBV7-8; J: TRBJ2-1; D: TRBD1; DNA: TGTGCCAGCAGCGAAAGGGACAGGGGTTCCTACAATGAGCAGTTCTTC; CDR3: CASSERDRGSYNEQFF
size: .; V: TRBV5-5; J: TRBJ2-3; D: TRBD2; DNA: TGTGCCAGCAGCCGTGGAGGCGGGGGGGCCTCAGATACGCAGTATTTT; CDR3: CASSRGGGGASDTQYF
size: .; V: TRBV11-3; J: TRBJ2-2; D: TRBD1; DNA: TGTGCCAGCAGCTTGGGACAGCCGAACACCGGGGAGCTGTTTTTT; CDR3: CASSLGQPNTGELFF
size: .; V: TRBV9; J: TRBJ1-1; D: .; DNA: TGTGCCAGCAGCGTTGCACAGAACACTGAAGCTTTCTTT; CDR3: CASSVAQNTEAFF
size: .; V: TRBV28; J: TRBJ1-4; D: TRBD1; DNA: TGTGCCAGCAGTTTCGGAGGCAGGCAGGGGGCAACTAATGAAAAACTGTTTTTT; CDR3: CASSFGGRQGATNEKLFF
size: .; V: TRBV6-4; J: TRBJ2-1; D: TRBD1; DNA: TGTGCCAGCAGTGCTGGACAGGGGCGGGATGAGCAGTTCTTC; CDR3: CASSAGQGRDEQFF
size: .; V: TRBV11-2; J: TRBJ2-7; D: .; DNA: TGTGCCAGCAGCTCAGACCCGGGACAAGGGCATTACGAGCAGTACTTC; CDR3: CASSSDPGQGHYEQYF
size: .; V: TRBV3-1/TRBV3-2; J: TRBJ1-2; D: TRBD1; DNA: TGTGCCAGCAGCCAAGATCAGGGGGTAGGGTATGGCTACACCTTC; CDR3: CASSQDQGVGYGYTF